These 12 T cell receptor beta chains were sequenced from one sample in a study of T cells in Graves' hyperthyroidism and ophthalmopathy. Researchers amplified the TCR beta CDR3 regions from RNA transcripts. The TCR CDR3 was amplified in a first-round RT-PCR using the HTBI primer set. TCRdb reprocessed the multiplex PCR reads with MiXCR, giving one entry per CDR3 protein. The top ten clones hold around 3.3% of a sample with about 610,000 distinct CDR3 sequences, 16% of them seen once. Material for sequencing was blood. Receptors were obtained from a woman aged 40 to 50 with Graves' ophthalmopathy.

Only a few counts were recorded for this clonotype. This rearrangement joins TRBV7-9 to TRBJ2-1; D is ambiguous. This CDR3 is built from 13 residues. Germline V gene sequence: CDR1 SEHNR, CDR2 FQNEAQ (reference sequence). The germline V and J ends were trimmed by 2 bases and 3 bases, with 5 bases remaining between them. CDR3 nucleotides: TGTGCCAGCAGCTTAAACAACTACAATGAGCAGTTCTTC. Protein product: CASSLNNYNEQFF.

The rearrangement joins TRBV9 to TRBJ2-1, with D perhaps TRBD1 or TRBD2 (5 bases each). The CDR3 runs to 15 residues. Looked up from germline, CDR1 is SGDLS and CDR2 is YYNGEE. V gave up 0 bases and J gave up 8 bases, with 15 bases separating them. CDR3 protein: CASSVGLLGTHEQFF. In DNA form, the CDR3 reads TGTGCCAGCAGCGTAGGCCTACTCGGGACCCATGAGCAGTTCTTC. Filled out from reference TRBV9 and TRBJ2-1, the complete variable domain reads DSGVTQTPKHLITATGQRVTLRCSPRSGDLSVYWYQQSLDQGLQFLIQYYNGEERAKGNILERFSAQQFPDLHSELNLSSLELGDSALYFCASSVGLLGTHEQFFGPGTRLTVL.

At least ten counts were recorded for this clonotype. The gene calls are TRBV7-2 and TRBJ2-7, with D perhaps TRBD1 (5 bases). Germline assignment: CDR1 SGHTA and CDR2 FQGNSA. The CDR3 extends over 14 amino acids. V dropped 3 bases and J dropped 5 bases, with 14 bases sitting between them. CDR3 sequence reads: CASSFALGRDEQYF. The CDR3 region has the DNA TGTGCCAGCAGCTTCGCTCTAGGCAGGGACGAGCAGTACTTC.

The sample holds many counts of this clonotype. V and J are TRBV3-1 and TRBJ2-3; D unresolved. Trimming stripped 1 base from V and 2 bases from J, with 13 bases between. This CDR3 region has 16 residues. Germline values: CDR1 LGHDT, CDR2 YNNKEL (reference sequence). The CDR3 DNA reads TGTGCCAGCAGCCAAGCTCGAGGCGGCCCCACAGATACGCAGTATTTT. Its protein product is CASSQARGGPTDTQYF.

The chain employs TRBV7-8 and TRBJ1-4, with D maybe TRBD1 (6 bases). Germline CDR1 SGHVS, CDR2 FQNEAQ. Trimming took off 5 bases at V and 5 bases at J, with 15 bases between the two ends. CDR3 size: 15 residues. CDR3 DNA: TGTGCCAGCAGCCCTCGGCGCCAGGGGAATGAAAAACTGTTTTTT. Its protein is CASSPRRQGNEKLFF. Full variable domain (remainder filled in from reference TRBV7-8 and TRBJ1-4): GAGVSQSPRYKVAKRGQDVALRCDPISGHVSLFWYQQALGQGPEFLTYFQNEAQLDKSGLPSDRFFAERPEGSVSTLKIQRTQQEDSAVYLCASSPRRQGNEKLFFGSGTQLSVL.

This clonotype was recorded at least ten times. This chain connects TRBV29-1 to TRBJ1-1; tentatively, D is TRBD1 (5 bases). The CDR3 has 14 amino acids. Germline V gene sequence: CDR1 SQVTM, CDR2 ANQGSEA. Deletions cut 4 bases from V and 0 bases from J, with 12 bases between. The CDR3 DNA follows: TGCAGCGTTGGCCGGGGCAATTTGAACACTGAAGCTTTCTTT. Translated: CSVGRGNLNTEAFF.

A note on this clonotype: Since a much larger clone is just one base distant, this may be a read error. The chain links TRBV6-2 or TRBV6-3 to TRBJ2-7, with D uncertain. The CDR3 runs to 12 residues. V was cut by 5 bases and J by 9 bases, with 14 bases left in between. Germline V lookup: CDR1 MNHEY, CDR2 SVGEGT. The CDR3 DNA is TGTGCCAGCAGTCCCCGGACGGAGCCGCAGTACTTC. Translation: CASSPRTEPQYF.

The chain employs TRBV7-9 and TRBJ1-1; D perhaps matches TRBD1 (6 bases). Germline V gene lookup returns CDR1 SEHNR and CDR2 FQNEAQ (reference sequence). V lost 5 bases, J lost 0 bases, and 13 bases lay in between. The CDR3 totals 15 residues. The CDR3 DNA follows: TGTGCCAGCAGCCTACCACAGGGAGTGAACACTGAAGCTTTCTTT. It yields the protein CASSLPQGVNTEAFF.

The V and J genes are TRBV20-1 and TRBJ2-3, with 12 positions matching TRBD2. Germline values: CDR1 DFQATT, CDR2 SNEGSKA (reference sequence). The CDR3 totals 13 residues. The V and J ends lost 8 bases and 4 bases, in that order; junction bases with no gene match: 4. CDR3 protein: CSRLAGAADTQYF. Written as DNA, the CDR3 is TGCAGTCGACTAGCGGGAGCCGCAGATACGCAGTATTTT.

This clonotype was counted at least ten times. The chain employs TRBV4-1 and TRBJ2-7; 8 bases agree with TRBD2. Germline loops: CDR1 MGHRA, CDR2 YSYEKL. The length of the CDR3 is 16 residues. The V gene end was trimmed by 1 base and the J gene end by 7 bases; junction bases not matched to a gene: 12. As DNA, the CDR3 is TGCGCCAGCAGCCAAGCTACTAGCGGAAGGTCGCGGGAGCAGTACTTC. Translating it yields CASSQATSGRSREQYF.

The rearrangement uses TRBV7-2 and TRBJ2-3; TRBD2 aligns across 7 bases. The CDR3 contains 16 residues. V dropped 6 bases and J dropped 1; count of bases not matched to a gene: 10. The germline CDR1 and CDR2 sequences are SGHTA and FQGNSA. The CDR3: CASSPLPSGRTDTQYF. The CDR3 DNA sequence: TGTGCCAGCAGTCCCCTTCCTAGCGGACGCACAGATACGCAGTATTTT.

In its sample, this clonotype was seen many times. The chain carries TRBV5-8 and TRBJ2-2; the D gene is possibly TRBD1 (5 bases). Germline V gives CDR1 SGHTS, CDR2 YDEGEE. There are 14 residues in the CDR3. V was clipped by 4 bases and J by 1 base, with 8 bases between them. The CDR3 region has the DNA TGTGCCAGCAGCGCAGGACAGAACACCGGGGAGCTGTTTTTT. Translating it yields CASSAGQNTGELFF. The full variable domain, rest sourced from reference TRBV5-8 and TRBJ2-2, is EAGVTQSPTHLIKTRGQQATLRCSPISGHTSVYWYQQALGLGLQFLLWYDEGEERNRGNFPPRFSGRQFPNYSSELNVNALELEDSALYLCASSAGQNTGELFFGEGSRLTVL.